This T cell receptor beta chain derives from a study of beta chain features in type 1 diabetes. Findings of the study overall: Moderate yet significant TCRB CDR3 shortening was seen in Type 1 diabetes patients in all four CD4+ subsets. cDNA sequencing could over-represent cells with high TCR expression.

Germline CDR1 reads SGHDT; CDR2 reads YYEEEE. This CDR3 spans 14 amino acids. The V gene lost 7 bases and the J gene lost 5 bases, with 18 bases spanning the gap. Sorting based on CD45RO/CCR7/CD25/CD127/CD95/CD27 separated CD4+ naive, central memory, regulatory and stem cell-like memory cells. cDNA synthesis used the whole RNA isolate, giving expressed TCRB sequences. Libraries were prepared by immunoSEQ multiplex PCR; TCRdb keeps only in-frame clonotypes and omits some of them. Here the sample spans 350,000 to 450,000 clones, roughly an eighth being singletons. With regard to this clone: Its target is not known.

The V and J genes are TRBV5-6 and TRBJ1-2, with unresolved D. What was sequenced was naive CD4+ T cells from blood. This clonotype originated in a woman aged 18 to 35 with type 1 diabetes. The CDR3 DNA sequence: TGTGCCAGCTGGGAAAAGCGGACCTCTTATGGCTACACCTTC. Translation gives CASWEKRTSYGYTF.